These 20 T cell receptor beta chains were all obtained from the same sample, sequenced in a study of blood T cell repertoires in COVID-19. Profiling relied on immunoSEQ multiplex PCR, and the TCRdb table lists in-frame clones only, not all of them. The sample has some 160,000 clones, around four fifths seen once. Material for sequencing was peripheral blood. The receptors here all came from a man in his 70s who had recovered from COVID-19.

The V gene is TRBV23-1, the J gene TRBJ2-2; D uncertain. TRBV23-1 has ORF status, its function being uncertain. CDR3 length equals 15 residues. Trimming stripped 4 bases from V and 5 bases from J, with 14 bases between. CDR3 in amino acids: CASSPGRFYTGELFF. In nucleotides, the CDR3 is TGCGCCAGCAGTCCGGGTAGGTTCTATACCGGGGAGCTGTTTTTT.

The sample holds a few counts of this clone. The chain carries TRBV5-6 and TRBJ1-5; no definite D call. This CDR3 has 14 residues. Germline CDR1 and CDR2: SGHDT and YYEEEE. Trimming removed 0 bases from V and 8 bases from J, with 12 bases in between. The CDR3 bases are TGTGCCAGCAGCTTGGGAGGGCAGCCGGAGCCCCAGCATTTT. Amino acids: CASSLGGQPEPQHF.

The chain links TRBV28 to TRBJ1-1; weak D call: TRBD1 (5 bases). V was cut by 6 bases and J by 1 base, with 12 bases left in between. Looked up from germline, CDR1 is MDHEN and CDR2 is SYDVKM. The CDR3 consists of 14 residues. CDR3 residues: CASRGGSENTEAFF. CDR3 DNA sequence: TGTGCCAGCAGGGGGGGGTCGGAGAACACTGAAGCTTTCTTT.

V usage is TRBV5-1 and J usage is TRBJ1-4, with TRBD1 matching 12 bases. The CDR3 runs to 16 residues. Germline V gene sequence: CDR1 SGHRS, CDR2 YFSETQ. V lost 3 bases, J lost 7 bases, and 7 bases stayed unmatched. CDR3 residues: CASSSGQGALGEKLFF. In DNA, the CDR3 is TGCGCCAGCAGCTCGGGACAGGGGGCGCTCGGTGAAAAACTGTTTTTT.

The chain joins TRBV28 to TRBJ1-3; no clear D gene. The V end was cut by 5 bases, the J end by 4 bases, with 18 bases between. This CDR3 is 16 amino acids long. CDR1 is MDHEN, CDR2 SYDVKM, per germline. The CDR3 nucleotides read TGTGCCAGCAGTCCCTGGGAGGGCACACTAGGAAACACCATATATTTT. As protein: CASSPWEGTLGNTIYF.

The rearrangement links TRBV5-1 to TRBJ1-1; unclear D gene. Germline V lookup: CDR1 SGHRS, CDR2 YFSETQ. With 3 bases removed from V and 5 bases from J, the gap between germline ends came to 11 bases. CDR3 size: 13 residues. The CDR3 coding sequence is TGCGCCAGCAGCTGGCCAGGATATACTGAAGCTTTCTTT. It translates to CASSWPGYTEAFF.

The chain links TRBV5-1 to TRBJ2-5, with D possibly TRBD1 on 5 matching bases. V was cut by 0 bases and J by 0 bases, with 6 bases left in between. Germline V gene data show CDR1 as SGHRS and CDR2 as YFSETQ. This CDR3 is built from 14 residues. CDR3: CASSLEGNQETQYF. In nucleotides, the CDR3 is TGCGCCAGCAGCTTGGAGGGGAACCAAGAGACCCAGTACTTC.

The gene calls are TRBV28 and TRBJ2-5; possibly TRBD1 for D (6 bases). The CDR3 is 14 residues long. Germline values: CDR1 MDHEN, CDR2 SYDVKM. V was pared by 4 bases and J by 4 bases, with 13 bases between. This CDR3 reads CASSSPGGTETQYF. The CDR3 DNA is TGTGCCAGCAGTTCCCCTGGGGGCACAGAGACCCAGTACTTC.

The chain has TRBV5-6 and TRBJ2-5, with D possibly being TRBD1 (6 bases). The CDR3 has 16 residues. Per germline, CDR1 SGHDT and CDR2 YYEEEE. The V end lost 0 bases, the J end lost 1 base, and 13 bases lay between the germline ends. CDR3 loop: CASSLAFVDSQETQYF. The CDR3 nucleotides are TGTGCCAGCAGCTTGGCGTTCGTGGACAGCCAAGAGACCCAGTACTTC.

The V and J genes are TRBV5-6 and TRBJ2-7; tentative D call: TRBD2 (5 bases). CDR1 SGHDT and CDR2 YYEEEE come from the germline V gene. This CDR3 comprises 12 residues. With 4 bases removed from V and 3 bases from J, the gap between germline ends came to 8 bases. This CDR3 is CASSTTSYEQYF. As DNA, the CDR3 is TGTGCCAGCAGCACCACTAGCTACGAGCAGTACTTC.

The CDR3 DNA follows: TGTGCCAGTAGACAGGAGTATCTTAGCAATCAGCCCCAGCATTTT. Translation: CASRQEYLSNQPQHF. The chain combines TRBV19 with TRBJ1-5; maybe TRBD1 (5 bases). The germline CDR1 and CDR2 sequences are LNHDA and SQIVND (reference sequence). Trimming took off 6 bases at V and 0 bases at J, with 12 bases between the two ends. This CDR3 is built from 15 residues.

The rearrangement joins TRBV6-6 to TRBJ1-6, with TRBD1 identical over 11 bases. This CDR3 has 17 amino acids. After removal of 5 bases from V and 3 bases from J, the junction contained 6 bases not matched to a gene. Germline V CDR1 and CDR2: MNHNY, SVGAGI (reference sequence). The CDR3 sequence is CASSHGQGAIYNSPLHF. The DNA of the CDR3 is TGTGCCAGCAGTCACGGACAGGGGGCAATCTATAATTCACCCCTCCACTTT.

The CDR3 loop is CASSLQERGYNEQFF. CDR3 sequence (DNA): TGCGCCAGCAGCCTCCAGGAGCGGGGATACAATGAGCAGTTCTTC. The chain joins TRBV5-1 to TRBJ2-1, with TRBD2 identical over 7 bases. This CDR3 is built from 15 residues. After removal of 4 bases from V and 4 bases from J, the junction contained 8 bases not matched to a gene. The germline V gene encodes CDR1 SGHRS and CDR2 YFSETQ.

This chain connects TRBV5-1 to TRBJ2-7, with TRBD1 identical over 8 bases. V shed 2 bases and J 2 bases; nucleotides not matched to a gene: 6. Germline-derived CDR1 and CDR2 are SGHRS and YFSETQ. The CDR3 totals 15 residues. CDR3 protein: CASSFGQGLPYEQYF. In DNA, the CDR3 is TGCGCCAGCAGCTTCGGACAGGGTTTGCCCTACGAGCAGTACTTC.

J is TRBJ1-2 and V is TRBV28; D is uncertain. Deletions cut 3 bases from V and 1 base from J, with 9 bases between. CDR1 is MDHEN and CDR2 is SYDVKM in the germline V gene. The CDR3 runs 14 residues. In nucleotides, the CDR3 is TGTGCCAGCAGTTTGCAAGCAAGTAACTATGGCTACACCTTC. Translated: CASSLQASNYGYTF.

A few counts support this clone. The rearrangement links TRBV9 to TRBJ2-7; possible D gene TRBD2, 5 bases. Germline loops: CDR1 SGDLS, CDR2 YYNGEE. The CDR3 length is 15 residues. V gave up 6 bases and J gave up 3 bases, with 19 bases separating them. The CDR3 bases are TGTGCCAGCAACCCAGCGGAGACGTCGGACTACGAGCAGTACTTC. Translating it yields CASNPAETSDYEQYF.

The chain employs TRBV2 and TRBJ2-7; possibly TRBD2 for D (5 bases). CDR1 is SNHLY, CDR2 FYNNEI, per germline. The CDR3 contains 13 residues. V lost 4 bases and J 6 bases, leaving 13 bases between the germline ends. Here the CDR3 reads CASSGGFSREQYF. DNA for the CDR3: TGTGCCAGCAGTGGCGGGTTTTCGCGCGAGCAGTACTTC.

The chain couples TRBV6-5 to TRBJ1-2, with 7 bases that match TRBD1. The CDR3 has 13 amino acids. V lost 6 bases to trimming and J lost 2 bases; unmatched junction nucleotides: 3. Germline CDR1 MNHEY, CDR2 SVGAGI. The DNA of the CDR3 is TGTGCCAGCAGGACGGACAGGAACTATGGCTACACCTTC. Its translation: CASRTDRNYGYTF.

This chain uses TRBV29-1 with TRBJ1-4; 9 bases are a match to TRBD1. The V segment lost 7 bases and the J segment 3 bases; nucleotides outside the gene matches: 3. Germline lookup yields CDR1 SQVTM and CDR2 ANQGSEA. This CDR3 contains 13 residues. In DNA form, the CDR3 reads TGCAGCGGGGGACAGGGCCCTAATGAAAAACTGTTTTTT. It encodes CSGGQGPNEKLFF.

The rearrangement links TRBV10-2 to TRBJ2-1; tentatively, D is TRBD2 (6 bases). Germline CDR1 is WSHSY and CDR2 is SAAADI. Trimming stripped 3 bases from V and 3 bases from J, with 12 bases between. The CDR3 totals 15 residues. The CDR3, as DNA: TGCGCCAGCAGTGAAGGGTCTAGCGTCTACAATGAGCAGTTCTTC. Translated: CASSEGSSVYNEQFF.